Listed below are T cell receptor beta chains from one sample, sequenced in a study of Graves' ophthalmopathy and Graves' hyperthyroidism. Each CDR3 protein is one row after TCRdb ran MiXCR on the multiplex PCR reads. The sample includes about 220,000 distinct CDR3 sequences, 20% to 25% of them seen just once. Sequencing used peripheral blood. The source of these receptors is a woman between 45 and 60 years old with Graves' ophthalmopathy. The CDR3 runs from the conserved cysteine through the conserved F or W. Fields, in order: J gene, clone size, V gene, D gene, CDR3 DNA, CDR3 protein. The D gene is left open where the match is weak. Rows give clone size only sometimes, using once, few, many, or a class for an expanded clone.

>TRBJ2-7|many|TRBV27|NA
TGTGCCAGCAGTTTACGTTCTAGCAGCTACGAGCAGTACTTC
CASSLRSSSYEQYF
>TRBJ2-7|many|TRBV10-3|TRBD2
TGTGCCATCAGTGAGGGACTAGGACCTAAGCAGTACTTC
CAISEGLGPKQYF
>TRBJ1-1|NA|TRBV12-3/TRBV12-4|NA
TGTGCCAGCACCCAGGGCGGCAACATGAACACTGAAGCTTTCTTT
CASTQGGNMNTEAFF
>TRBJ2-7|NA|TRBV5-1|NA
TGCGCCAGCAGCTTGCGTCCCAACTACGAGCAGTACTTC
CASSLRPNYEQYF
>TRBJ1-1|NA|TRBV28|NA
TGTGCCAGCAGTTTCCGTAACCTGAACACTGAAGCTTTCTTT
CASSFRNLNTEAFF
>TRBJ1-1|few|TRBV7-9|NA
TGTGCCAGCAGCCTGGACAGTATGAACACTGAAGCTTTCTTT
CASSLDSMNTEAFF
>TRBJ1-1|many|TRBV28|NA
TGTGCCAGCAGCCTCCCGGTCACTGAAGCTTTCTTT
CASSLPVTEAFF
>TRBJ2-1|few|TRBV30|NA
TGTGCCTGGAGTGTAATGGGAGTGGCCTACGAGCAGTTCTTC
CAWSVMGVAYEQFF
>TRBJ2-7|once|TRBV6-1|TRBD1
TGTGCCAGCAGTGAATGGGCAGGGGGCACCTACGAGCAGTACTTC
CASSEWAGGTYEQYF
>TRBJ2-7|NA|TRBV7-8|TRBD2
TGTGCCAGCAGCCCGAGACCTGCCGGACTAGTTGGTTCCGAGCAGTACTTC
CASSPRPAGLVGSEQYF
>TRBJ2-7|NA|TRBV5-5|NA
TGTGCCAGCAGCTCATCAATGGACAGCTCCTACGAGCAGTACTTC
CASSSSMDSSYEQYF
>TRBJ1-2|few|TRBV25-1|NA
TGTGCCAGCAGTGAGGGGGGAAACTATGGCTACACCTTC
CASSEGGNYGYTF
>TRBJ2-1|many|TRBV11-2|NA
TGTGCCAGCAGCTTAGACTACGGGCCCCGAGGCAATGAGCAGTTCTTC
CASSLDYGPRGNEQFF
>TRBJ2-5|many|TRBV29-1|TRBD2
TGCAGCGTTGAAGTAGCTGGGGGACTAGCCTCGGAGACCCAGTACTTC
CSVEVAGGLASETQYF
>TRBJ2-4|many|TRBV5-1|NA
TGCGCCAGCAGCCCGGAGGTAGCGAACATTCAGTACTTC
CASSPEVANIQYF
>TRBJ1-1|NA|TRBV5-1|TRBD1
TGCGCCAGCACTCGGGGGACAGGCGGAACTGAAGCTTTCTTT
CASTRGTGGTEAFF
>TRBJ1-1|many|TRBV5-1|NA
TGCGCCAGCAGCCCAGCAGGGCCTGGGTATGAAGCTTTCTTT
CASSPAGPGYEAFF